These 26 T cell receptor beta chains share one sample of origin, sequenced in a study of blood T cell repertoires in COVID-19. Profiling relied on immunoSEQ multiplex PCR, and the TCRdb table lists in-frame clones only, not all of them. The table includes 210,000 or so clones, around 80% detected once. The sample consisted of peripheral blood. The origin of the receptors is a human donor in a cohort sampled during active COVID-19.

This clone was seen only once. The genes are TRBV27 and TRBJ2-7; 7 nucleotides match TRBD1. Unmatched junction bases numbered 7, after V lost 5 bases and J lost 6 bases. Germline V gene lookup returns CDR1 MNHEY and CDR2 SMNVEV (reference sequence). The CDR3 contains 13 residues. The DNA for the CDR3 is TGTGCCAGCAGTCCCAGGACAGGTTTCGAGCAGTACTTC. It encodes CASSPRTGFEQYF.

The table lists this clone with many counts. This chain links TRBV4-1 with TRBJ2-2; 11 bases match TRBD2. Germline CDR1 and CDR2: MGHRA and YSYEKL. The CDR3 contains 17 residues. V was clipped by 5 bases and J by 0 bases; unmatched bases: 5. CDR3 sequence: CASSGQGLAANTGELFF. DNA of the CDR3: TGCGCCAGCAGCGGGCAGGGACTAGCGGCGAACACCGGGGAGCTGTTTTTT.

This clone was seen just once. The CDR3 bases are TGTGCCAGCAGCTTAGCTAGCGGGATGGAGACCCAGTACTTC. Its protein product is CASSLASGMETQYF. The chain joins TRBV7-9 to TRBJ2-5, with TRBD2 matching 8 bases. The CDR3 runs to 14 residues. Germline CDR1 and CDR2: SEHNR and FQNEAQ (reference sequence). Unmatched junction bases numbered 2, after V lost 0 bases and J lost 5 bases.

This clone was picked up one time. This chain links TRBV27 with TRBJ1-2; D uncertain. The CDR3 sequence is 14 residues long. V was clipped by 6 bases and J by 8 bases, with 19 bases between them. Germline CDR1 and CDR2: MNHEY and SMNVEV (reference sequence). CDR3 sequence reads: CASRPNLEAGGYTF. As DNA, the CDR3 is TGTGCCAGCAGGCCAAACCTTGAGGCGGGGGGCTACACCTTC.

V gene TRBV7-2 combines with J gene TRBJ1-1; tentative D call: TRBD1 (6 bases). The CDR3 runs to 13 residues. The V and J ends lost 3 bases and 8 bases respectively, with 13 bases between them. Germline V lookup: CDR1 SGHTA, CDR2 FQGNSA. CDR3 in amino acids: CASSLGRGLEAFF. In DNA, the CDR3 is TGTGCCAGCAGCTTGGGCAGGGGATTGGAAGCTTTCTTT.

The CDR3 sequence: CAGSGGISTGELFF. CDR3 coding DNA: TGTGCCGGATCTGGAGGGATTAGCACCGGGGAGCTGTTTTTT. The rearrangement uses TRBV7-9 and TRBJ2-2; D possibly corresponds to TRBD2 (6 bases). The CDR3 loop spans 14 amino acids. Germline V gene data show CDR1 as SEHNR and CDR2 as FQNEAQ (reference sequence). Trimming stripped 11 bases from V and 4 bases from J, with 17 bases between.

The CDR3 loop is CASSLAGRNYGYTF. The DNA for the CDR3 is TGCGCCAGCAGCTTGGCCGGGAGGAACTATGGCTACACCTTC. The chain uses TRBV5-1 and TRBJ1-2; D not resolved. CDR3 length: 14 residues. Trimming pared 0 bases from V and 2 bases from J, leaving 8 bases between. Per germline, CDR1 SGHRS and CDR2 YFSETQ. The whole variable domain, remainder taken from reference TRBV5-1 and TRBJ1-2, is KAGVTQTPRYLIKTRGQQVTLSCSPISGHRSVSWYQQTPGQGLQFLFEYFSETQRNKGNFPGRFSGRQFSNSRSEMNVSTLELGDSALYLCASSLAGRNYGYTFGSGTRLTVV.

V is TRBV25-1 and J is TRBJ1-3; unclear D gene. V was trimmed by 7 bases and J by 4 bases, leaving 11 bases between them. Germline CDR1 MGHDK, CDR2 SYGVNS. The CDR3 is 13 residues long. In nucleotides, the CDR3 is TGTGCCAGCATTTCGGGTTCGGGAAACACCATATATTTT. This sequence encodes CASISGSGNTIYF.

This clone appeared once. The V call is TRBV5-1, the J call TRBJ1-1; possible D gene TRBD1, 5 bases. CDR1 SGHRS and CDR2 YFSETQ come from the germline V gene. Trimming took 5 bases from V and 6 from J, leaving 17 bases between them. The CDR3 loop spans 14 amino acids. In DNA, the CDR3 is TGCGCCAGCAGGGGGGAGGGGACCATCGCTGAAGCTTTCTTT. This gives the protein CASRGEGTIAEAFF.

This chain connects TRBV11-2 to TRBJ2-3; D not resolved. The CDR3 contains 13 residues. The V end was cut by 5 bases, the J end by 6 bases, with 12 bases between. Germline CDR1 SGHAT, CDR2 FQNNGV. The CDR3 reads CASSLVVIDTQYF. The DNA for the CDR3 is TGTGCCAGCAGCCTAGTCGTTATCGATACGCAGTATTTT.

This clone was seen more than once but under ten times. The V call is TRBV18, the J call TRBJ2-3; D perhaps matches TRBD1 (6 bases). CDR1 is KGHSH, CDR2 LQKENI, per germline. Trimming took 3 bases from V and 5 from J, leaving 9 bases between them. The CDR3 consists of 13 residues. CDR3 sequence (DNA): TGTGCCAGCTCACCCACAGGGAAAGATACGCAGTATTTT. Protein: CASSPTGKDTQYF.

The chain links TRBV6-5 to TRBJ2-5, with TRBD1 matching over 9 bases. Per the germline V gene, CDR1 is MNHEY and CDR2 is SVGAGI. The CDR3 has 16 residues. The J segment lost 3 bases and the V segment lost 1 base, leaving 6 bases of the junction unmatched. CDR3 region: CASSYYGQGTKETQYF. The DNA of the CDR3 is TGTGCCAGCAGTTACTATGGACAGGGGACGAAAGAGACCCAGTACTTC.

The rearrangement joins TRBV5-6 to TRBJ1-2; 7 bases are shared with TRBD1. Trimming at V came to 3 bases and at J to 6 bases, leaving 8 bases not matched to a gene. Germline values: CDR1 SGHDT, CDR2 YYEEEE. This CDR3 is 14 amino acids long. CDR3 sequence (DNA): TGTGCCAGCAGCTCGTTTGACAGGGATAATGGCTACACCTTC. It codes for CASSSFDRDNGYTF.

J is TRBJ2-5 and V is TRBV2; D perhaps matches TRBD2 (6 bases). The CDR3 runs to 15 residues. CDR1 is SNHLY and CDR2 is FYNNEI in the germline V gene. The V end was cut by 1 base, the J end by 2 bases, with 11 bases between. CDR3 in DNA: TGTGCCAGCAGTGAAGGAGGCGGGAAGCAAGAGACCCAGTACTTC. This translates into CASSEGGGKQETQYF.

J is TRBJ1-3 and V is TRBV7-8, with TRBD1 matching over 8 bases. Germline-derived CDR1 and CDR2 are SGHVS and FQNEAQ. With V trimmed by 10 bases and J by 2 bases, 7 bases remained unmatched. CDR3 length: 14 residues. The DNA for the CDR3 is TGTGCCACCCTCGTACAGGGGGCTGGAAACACCATATATTTT. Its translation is CATLVQGAGNTIYF.

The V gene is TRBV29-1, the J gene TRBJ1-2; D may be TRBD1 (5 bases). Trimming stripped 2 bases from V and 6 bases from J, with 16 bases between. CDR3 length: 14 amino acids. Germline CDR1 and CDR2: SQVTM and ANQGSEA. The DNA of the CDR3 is TGCAGCGTTGAACTTCTCAGGGTCAAGGATGGCTACACCTTC. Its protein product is CSVELLRVKDGYTF. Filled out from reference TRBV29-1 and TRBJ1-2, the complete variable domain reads SAVISQKPSRDICQRGTSLTIQCQVDSQVTMMFWYRQQPGQSLTLIATANQGSEATYESGFVIDKFPISRPNLTFSTLTVSNMSPEDSSIYLCSVELLRVKDGYTFGSGTRLTVV.

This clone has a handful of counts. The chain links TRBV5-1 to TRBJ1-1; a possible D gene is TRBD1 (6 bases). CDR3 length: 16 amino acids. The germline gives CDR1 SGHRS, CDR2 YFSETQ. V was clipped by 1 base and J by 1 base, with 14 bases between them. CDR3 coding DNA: TGCGCCAGCAGCTTGTCTTCGGGGGGCGAGAACACTGAAGCTTTCTTT. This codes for CASSLSSGGENTEAFF.

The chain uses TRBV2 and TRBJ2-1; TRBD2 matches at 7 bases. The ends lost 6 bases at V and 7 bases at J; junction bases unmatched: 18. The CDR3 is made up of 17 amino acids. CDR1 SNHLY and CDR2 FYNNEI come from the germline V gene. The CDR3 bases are TGTGCCAGCAGACCCCTCAGTTTTGCGGGAGTTACGAATGAGCAGTTCTTC. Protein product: CASRPLSFAGVTNEQFF.

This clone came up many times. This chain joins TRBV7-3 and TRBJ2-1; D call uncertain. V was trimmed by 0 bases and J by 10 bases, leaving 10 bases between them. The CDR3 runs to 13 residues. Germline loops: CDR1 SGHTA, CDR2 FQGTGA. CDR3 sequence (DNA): TGTGCCAGCAGCTTAACTTACCAGGTCGAGCAGTTCTTC. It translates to CASSLTYQVEQFF.

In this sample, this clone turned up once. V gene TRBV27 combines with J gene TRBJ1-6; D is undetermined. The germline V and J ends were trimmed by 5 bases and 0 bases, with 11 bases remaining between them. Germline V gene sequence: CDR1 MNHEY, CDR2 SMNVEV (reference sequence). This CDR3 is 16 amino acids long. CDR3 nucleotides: TGTGCCAGCAGTACTCGGTCGAGCTCCTATAATTCACCCCTCCACTTT. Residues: CASSTRSSSYNSPLHF.

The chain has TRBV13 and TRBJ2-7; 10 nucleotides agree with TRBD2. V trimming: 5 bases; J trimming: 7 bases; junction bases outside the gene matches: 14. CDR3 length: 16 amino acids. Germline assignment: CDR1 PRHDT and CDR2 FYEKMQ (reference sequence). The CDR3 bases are TGTGCCAGCAGCAAGAAGGGGTCTAGCGGGAGTCTGGAGCAGTACTTC. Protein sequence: CASSKKGSSGSLEQYF.

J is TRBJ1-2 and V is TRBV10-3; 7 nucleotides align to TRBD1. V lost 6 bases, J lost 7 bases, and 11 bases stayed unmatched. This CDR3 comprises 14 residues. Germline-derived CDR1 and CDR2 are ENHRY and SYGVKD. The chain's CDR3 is CAIRPDRVSFGYTF. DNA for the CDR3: TGTGCCATCAGGCCCGACAGGGTATCGTTTGGCTACACCTTC.

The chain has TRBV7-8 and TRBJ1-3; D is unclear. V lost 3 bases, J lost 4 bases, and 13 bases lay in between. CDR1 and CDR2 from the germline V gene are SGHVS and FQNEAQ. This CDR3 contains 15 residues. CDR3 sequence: CASSLSVNQGNTIYF. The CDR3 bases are TGTGCCAGCAGCTTGAGCGTAAACCAAGGAAACACCATATATTTT.

The CDR3 here is CASSPMRQEDGNQPQHF. The CDR3 DNA reads as TGTGCCAGTAGTCCAATGAGACAGGAGGACGGCAATCAGCCCCAGCATTTT. V and J are TRBV19 and TRBJ1-5; tentatively, D is TRBD1 (6 bases). This CDR3 has 17 residues. Germline CDR1 LNHDA, CDR2 SQIVND (reference sequence). With 5 bases removed from V and 2 bases from J, the gap between germline ends came to 19 bases.

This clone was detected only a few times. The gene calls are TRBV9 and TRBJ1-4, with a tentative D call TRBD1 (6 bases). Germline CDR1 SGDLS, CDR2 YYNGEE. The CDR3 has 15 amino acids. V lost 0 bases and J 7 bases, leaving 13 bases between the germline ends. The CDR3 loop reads CASSVGGRMGEKLFF. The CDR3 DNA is TGTGCCAGCAGCGTAGGGGGGCGCATGGGTGAAAAACTGTTTTTT.

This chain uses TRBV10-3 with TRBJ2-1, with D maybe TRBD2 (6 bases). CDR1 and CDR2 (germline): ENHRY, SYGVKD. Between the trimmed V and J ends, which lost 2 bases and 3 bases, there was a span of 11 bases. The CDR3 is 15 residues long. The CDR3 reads CAISEDGGDYNEQFF. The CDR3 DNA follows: TGTGCCATCAGTGAGGATGGAGGGGACTACAATGAGCAGTTCTTC.